Detailed here is one T cell receptor beta chain. Its specificity is unknown. Primers: 60 Vbeta forward and 13 Jbeta reverse. Measured with immunoSEQ multiplex PCR; TCRdb has only the in-frame clones, and not every one. The sample totals fewer than 100,000 clones. V lost 6 bases, J lost 1 base, and 9 bases stayed unmatched. Looked up from germline, CDR1 is MDHEN and CDR2 is SYDVKM. CDR3 length equals 15 residues. This entry comes from a study of cytomegalovirus exposure and HLA in healthy donors. Study-wide findings and caveats: Most TCR sequences were seen very rarely across donors, but some public TCRs occurred in many. An assumption of roughly uniform sequencing depth across donors underlay the presence/absence analyses. There were some V segments, including TRBV6-2 and TRBV6-3, excluded as indistinguishable.

This clonotype was obtained from a woman aged 60-75 years in good health and CMV-seronegative. Sequenced sample: PBMCs. This chain connects TRBV28 to TRBJ2-7; 7 nucleotides line up with TRBD1. The CDR3 DNA reads TGTGCCAGCAGCGCCGAGGGGGCACGATCCTACGAGCAGTACTTC. It translates to CASSAEGARSYEQYF.